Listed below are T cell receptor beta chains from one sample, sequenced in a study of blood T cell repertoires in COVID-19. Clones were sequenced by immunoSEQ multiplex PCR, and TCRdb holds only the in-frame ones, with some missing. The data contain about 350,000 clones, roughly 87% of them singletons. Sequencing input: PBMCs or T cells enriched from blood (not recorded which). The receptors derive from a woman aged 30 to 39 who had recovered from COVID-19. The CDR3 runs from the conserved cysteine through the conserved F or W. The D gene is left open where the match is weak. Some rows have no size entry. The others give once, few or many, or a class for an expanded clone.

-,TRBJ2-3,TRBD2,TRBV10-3,CAIRAGDGSDTQYF,TGTGCCATTCGAGCGGGAGACGGGTCAGATACGCAGTATTTT
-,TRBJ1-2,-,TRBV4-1,CASSQGQDGYTF,TGCGCCAGCAGCCAAGGACAGGATGGCTACACCTTC
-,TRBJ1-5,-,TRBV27,CASSLWGHGNQPQHF,TGTGCCAGCAGTTTATGGGGGCACGGCAATCAGCCCCAGCATTTT
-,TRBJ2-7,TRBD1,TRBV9,CASSVEDRANSYEQYF,TGTGCCAGCAGCGTAGAAGACAGGGCTAACTCCTACGAGCAGTACTTC
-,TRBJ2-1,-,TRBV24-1,CATSDFQRLRGDEQFF,TGTGCCACCAGTGATTTTCAGCGGCTACGTGGCGATGAGCAGTTCTTC
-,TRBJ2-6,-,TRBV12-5,CASGPISGANVLTF,TGTGCTAGTGGTCCTATCTCTGGGGCCAACGTCCTGACTTTC
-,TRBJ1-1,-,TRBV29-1,CSVERVNTEAFF,TGCAGCGTTGAACGGGTAAACACTGAAGCTTTCTTT
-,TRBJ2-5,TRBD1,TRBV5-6,CASSLDRVSVQTQYF,TGTGCCAGCAGCCTTGACAGGGTGTCTGTACAGACCCAGTACTTC
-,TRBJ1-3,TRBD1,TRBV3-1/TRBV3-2,CASSPDRASGNTIYF,TGTGCCAGCAGCCCGGACAGGGCCTCTGGAAACACCATATATTTT
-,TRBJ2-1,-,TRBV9,CASSVDTSSYNEQFF,TGTGCCAGCAGCGTGGACACGAGCTCCTACAATGAGCAGTTCTTC
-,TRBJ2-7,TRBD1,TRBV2,CASSGDRGPYEQYF,TGTGCCAGCAGTGGGGACAGGGGTCCCTACGAGCAGTACTTC
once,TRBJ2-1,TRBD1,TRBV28,CASSRAGTGAYNEQFF,TGTGCCAGCAGTCGGGCCGGGACAGGGGCCTACAATGAGCAGTTCTTC
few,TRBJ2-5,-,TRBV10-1,CASSEFGMAEQETQYF,TGCGCCAGCAGTGAATTCGGTATGGCGGAACAAGAGACCCAGTACTTC
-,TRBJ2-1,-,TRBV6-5,CASSYRHIAHNEQFF,TGTGCCAGCAGTTACCGACACATTGCCCACAATGAGCAGTTCTTC
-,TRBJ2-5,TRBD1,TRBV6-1,CASSERGDRLKTQYF,TGTGCCAGCAGTGAAAGGGGGGACAGGTTGAAGACCCAGTACTTC
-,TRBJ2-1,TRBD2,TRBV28,CASSTAGGRVDEQFF,TGTGCCAGCAGCACAGCGGGAGGGAGGGTTGATGAGCAGTTCTTC
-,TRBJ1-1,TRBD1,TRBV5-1,CASSYSTGLTEAFF,TGCGCCAGCAGCTACTCGACAGGGTTGACTGAAGCTTTCTTT
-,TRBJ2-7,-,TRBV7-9,CASTPAGSYEQYF,TGTGCCAGCACCCCGGCGGGCTCCTACGAGCAGTACTTC
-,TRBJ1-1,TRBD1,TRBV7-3,CASSLGQGNTEAFF,TGTGCCAGCAGCCTAGGACAGGGGAACACTGAAGCTTTCTTT
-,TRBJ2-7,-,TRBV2,CASRPAISSYEQYF,TGTGCCAGCAGACCAGCGATTAGCTCCTACGAGCAGTACTTC
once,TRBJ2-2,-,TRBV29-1,CSADVTDTGELFF,TGCAGCGCCGACGTAACAGACACCGGGGAGCTGTTTTTT
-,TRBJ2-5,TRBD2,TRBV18,CASSLGPSGQETQYF,TGTGCCAGCTCGCTGGGTCCTAGCGGCCAAGAGACCCAGTACTTC
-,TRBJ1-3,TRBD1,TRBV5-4,CASSLDTGGIVNTIYF,TGTGCCAGCAGCTTGGATACAGGGGGCATAGTAAACACCATATATTTT
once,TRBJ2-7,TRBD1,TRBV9,CASSVGSGGYEQYF,TGTGCCAGCAGCGTAGGGTCAGGGGGCTACGAGCAGTACTTC
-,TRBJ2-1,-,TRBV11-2,CASSLGGPFSLFF,TGTGCCAGCAGCTTAGGGGGGCCGTTTAGCCTGTTCTTC
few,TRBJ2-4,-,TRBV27,CATARGGVGNIQYF,TGTGCCACCGCCCGAGGAGGCGTGGGAAACATTCAGTACTTC
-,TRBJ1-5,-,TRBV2,CASSPQNQPQHF,TGTGCCAGCAGCCCTCAGAATCAGCCCCAGCATTTT
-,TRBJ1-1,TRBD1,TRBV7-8,CASSSGQGFEAFF,TGTGCCAGCAGCTCGGGACAGGGGTTTGAAGCTTTCTTT
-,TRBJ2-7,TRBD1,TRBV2,CASSVESGTGVSYEQYF,TGTGCCAGCAGTGTAGAATCCGGGACAGGGGTTTCCTACGAGCAGTACTTC
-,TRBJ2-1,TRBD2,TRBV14,CASSLLGTSMGNEQFF,TGTGCCAGCAGCCTGCTAGGGACTAGCATGGGCAATGAGCAGTTCTTC
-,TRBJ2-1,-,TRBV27,CASSLVTGSYNEQFF,TGTGCCAGCAGTTTGGTCACAGGCTCCTACAATGAGCAGTTCTTC
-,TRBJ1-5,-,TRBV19,CASSIWTAQPQHF,TGTGCCAGTAGTATATGGACAGCTCAGCCCCAGCATTTT
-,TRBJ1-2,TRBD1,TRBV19,CASSSKAGGDNYGYTF,TGTGCCAGTAGTAGCAAAGCAGGGGGCGATAACTATGGCTACACCTTC
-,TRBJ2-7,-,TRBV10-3,CATFSNYEQYF,TGTGCCACATTTTCTAACTACGAGCAGTACTTC
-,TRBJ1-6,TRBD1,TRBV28,CASSSPGQGSYNSPLHF,TGTGCCAGCAGTTCCCCGGGACAGGGGTCCTATAATTCACCCCTCCACTTT
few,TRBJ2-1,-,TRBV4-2,CASSQDDLVGYNEQFF,TGTGCCAGCAGCCAAGATGACCTAGTGGGCTACAATGAGCAGTTCTTC